The clone carrying this T cell receptor (beta chain) was seen more than once but under ten times. The sample is drawn from a study of T cell changes during pregnancy in multiple sclerosis. TCRdb's copy holds only in-frame clones and misses some; the assay was immunoSEQ multiplex PCR. Of around 73,000 clones listed, 85% to 95% are singletons. V dropped 7 bases and J dropped 1 base, with 10 bases sitting between them. This CDR3 is 14 amino acids long. CDR1 is LGHNA, CDR2 YNFKEQ, per germline. The chain joins TRBV4-2 to TRBJ2-2; TRBD2 is a possible D gene (5 bases). The source is a female donor in good health, enrolled as a control in a pregnancy study. This sample comprised peripheral blood, obtained in the third trimester of pregnancy. The CDR3 sequence: CASKGAVNTGELFF. For the CDR3, the DNA is TGTGCCAGCAAGGGAGCGGTGAACACCGGGGAGCTGTTTTTT.